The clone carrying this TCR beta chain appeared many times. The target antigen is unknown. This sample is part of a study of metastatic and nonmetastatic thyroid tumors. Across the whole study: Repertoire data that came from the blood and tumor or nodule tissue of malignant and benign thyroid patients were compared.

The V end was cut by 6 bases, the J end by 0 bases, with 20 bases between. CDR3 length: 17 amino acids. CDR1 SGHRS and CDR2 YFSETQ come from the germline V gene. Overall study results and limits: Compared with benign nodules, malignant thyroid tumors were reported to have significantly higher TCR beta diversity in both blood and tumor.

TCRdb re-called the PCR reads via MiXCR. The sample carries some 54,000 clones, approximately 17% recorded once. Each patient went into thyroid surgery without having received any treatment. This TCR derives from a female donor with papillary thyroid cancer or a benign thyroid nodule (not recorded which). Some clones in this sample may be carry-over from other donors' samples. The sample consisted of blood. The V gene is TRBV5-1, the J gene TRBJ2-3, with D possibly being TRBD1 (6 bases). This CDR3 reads CASNQNLGDRSTDTQYF. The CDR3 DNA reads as TGCGCCAGCAACCAAAATCTCGGCGACAGGAGCACAGATACGCAGTATTTT.